This T cell receptor (beta chain) was sequenced for a study of control samples from healthy donors and cancer patients. V lost 3 bases to trimming and J lost 0 bases, with 11 bases between them. The CDR3 loop spans 15 amino acids. Germline V gives CDR1 KGHDR, CDR2 SFDVKD. Some clones are missing from TCRdb's copy, which holds only in-frame ones; the method was immunoSEQ multiplex PCR. Of 140,000 to 150,000 clones in the sample, approximately 93% were seen once. The sequencing input was blood. The sequence was obtained from a man aged 18-30 years in good health. V gene TRBV24-1 combines with J gene TRBJ2-7; possibly TRBD1 for D (5 bases). DNA of the CDR3: TGTGCCACCAGTGATGCGACAGAAAGCTCCTACGAGCAGTACTTC. Translation gives CATSDATESSYEQYF.